This note documents a single T cell receptor (beta chain) sequence. This entry comes from a study of blood T cells in healthy people across ages. It was with a sample-barcoded 5' primer and a J-beta primer mix that a second PCR of about 6 to 12 cycles was run. One entry per CDR3 protein, called by TCRdb with MiXCR from the 5' RACE reads. Here the sample spans 1.2 million to 1.5 million distinct CDR3 sequences, around 59% being singletons. In germline, CDR1 is MNHNS, CDR2 SASEGT. Trimming removed 1 base at V and 5 bases at J, with 11 bases between. The CDR3 covers 14 residues. The genes are TRBV6-1 and TRBJ1-1; D is possibly TRBD1 (6 bases). The receptor's source is a man aged 18 to 29 in good health. Material for sequencing was blood. CDR3 sequence reads: CASSEGRGRTEAFF. CDR3 nucleotides: TGTGCCAGCAGTGAAGGTAGGGGGAGGACTGAAGCTTTCTTT.